This T cell receptor beta chain stems from a study of vaccination and CD4 T cells after COVID-19. Notes on this clonotype: The target antigen is unknown.

Cultured CD4+ T cells had their DNA profiled by the Oncomine TCR Beta short-read assay. TCRdb re-called the PCR reads with MiXCR, one entry per CDR3 protein. The sample comprises under 20,000 distinct CDR3 sequences, 53% of which are singletons, and over 7% rests with the top ten. Trimming took off 6 bases at V and 3 bases at J, with 6 bases between the two ends. This CDR3 has 12 residues. Germline V gene lookup returns CDR1 MNHEY and CDR2 SVGEGT. Documented treatment: approximately 9-day PBMC culture with coronavirus spike peptide pools or control peptides (ViraFEST assay). Sequencing was performed on CD4+ T cells from blood, cultured in vitro, taken before SARS-CoV-2 vaccination. The chain has TRBV6-2 or TRBV6-3 and TRBJ1-5; maybe TRBD1 (5 bases). This sequence originates from a human donor who had recovered from COVID-19. The CDR3 reads CASRQVNQPQHF. CDR3 in DNA: TGTGCCAGCAGACAGGTCAATCAGCCCCAGCATTTT.